One TCR beta chain is described in this entry. This record belongs to a study of blood T cell repertoires in COVID-19. Background on the study: The origin of the acute and convalescent COVID-19 samples was the United States, Italy and Spain. Sources were T cells, B-cell-depleted T cells, or PBMCs; the material itself was cDNA or gDNA.

Ages ranged from about 18 to 89 years, with residence in about 23 US areas. Looked up from germline, CDR1 is GTSNPN and CDR2 is SVGIG (reference sequence). The CDR3 is 15 amino acids. V was clipped by 0 bases and J by 8 bases, with 16 bases between them. Study processing details: Cell counts per sample came from amplifying reference gene primers. Measured with immunoSEQ multiplex PCR; TCRdb has only the in-frame clones, and not every one. The V and J calls and the clone size are those of that table, but D and trimming were determined from the DNA. The data hold approximately 230,000 clones, with 86% observed a single time.

Sequencing was carried out using PBMCs or T cells enriched from blood (not recorded which). The V gene is TRBV30, the J gene TRBJ1-4; perhaps TRBD1 as D (5 bases). The TCR was taken from a man aged 35-49 years who had recovered from COVID-19. CDR3 in DNA: TGTGCCTGGAGTGTCCTGGGGAGGGGTGAGGAAAAACTGTTTTTT. Translated, it gives CAWSVLGRGEEKLFF. Looking up the rest from reference TRBV30 and TRBJ1-4 gives the full variable domain: SQTIHQWPATLVQPVGSPLSLECTVEGTSNPNLYWYRQAAGRGLQLLFYSVGIGQISSEVPQNLSASRPQDRQFILSSKKLLLSDSGFYLCAWSVLGRGEEKLFFGSGTQLSVL.